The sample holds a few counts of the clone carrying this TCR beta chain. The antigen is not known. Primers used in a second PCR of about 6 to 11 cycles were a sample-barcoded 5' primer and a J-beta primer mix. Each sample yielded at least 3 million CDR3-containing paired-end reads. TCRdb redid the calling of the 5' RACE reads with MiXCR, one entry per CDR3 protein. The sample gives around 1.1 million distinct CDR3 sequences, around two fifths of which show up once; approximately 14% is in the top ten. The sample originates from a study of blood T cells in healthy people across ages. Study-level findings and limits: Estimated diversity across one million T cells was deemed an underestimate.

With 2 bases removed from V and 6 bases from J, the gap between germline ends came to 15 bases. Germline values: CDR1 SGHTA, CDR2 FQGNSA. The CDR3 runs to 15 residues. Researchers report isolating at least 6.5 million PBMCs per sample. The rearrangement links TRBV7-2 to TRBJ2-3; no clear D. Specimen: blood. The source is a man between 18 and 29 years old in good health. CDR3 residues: CASSLNHLVSDTQYF. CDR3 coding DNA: TGTGCCAGCAGCTTAAATCATTTAGTATCGGATACGCAGTATTTT. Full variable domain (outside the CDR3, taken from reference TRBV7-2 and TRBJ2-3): GAGVSQSPSNKVTEKGKDVELRCDPISGHTALYWYRQSLGQGLEFLIYFQGNSAPDKSGLPSDRFSAERTGGSVSTLTIQRTQQEDSAVYLCASSLNHLVSDTQYFGPGTRLTVL.